The T cell receptor (beta chain) under discussion was sequenced for a study of cytomegalovirus exposure and HLA in healthy donors. With regard to this clone: The antigen remains undetermined.

CDR1 is MNHEY, CDR2 SVGAGI, per germline. The CDR3 covers 15 residues. V dropped 7 bases and J dropped 7; count of bases not matched to a gene: 8. Study observations and caveats: The finding came from a later analysis; first-cohort TCR clusters tended to co-occur in the approximately 120 validation repertoires. Reports described diagnosis of cytomegalovirus status by the classifier as highly specific and sensitive.

Clones were read by immunoSEQ multiplex PCR, and TCRdb kept only the in-frame ones, dropping some. The table records about 48,000 clones, over 75% of them present only once. The chain combines TRBV6-5 with TRBJ2-1; 12 positions match TRBD2. The sample consisted of PBMCs. The TCR comes from a woman in her twenties or thirties in good health and CMV-seronegative. The CDR3 protein is CASTPRLAGGNEQFF. CDR3 bases: TGTGCCAGCACCCCAAGGCTAGCGGGAGGGAATGAGCAGTTCTTC.